This T cell receptor beta chain was profiled in a study of blood T cell repertoires in COVID-19. The germline V gene encodes CDR1 SNHLY and CDR2 FYNNEI. The V end lost 4 bases, the J end lost 0 bases, and 10 bases lay between the germline ends. The CDR3 is made up of 15 amino acids. This clone was recorded once. TCRdb's copy holds only in-frame clones and misses some; the assay was immunoSEQ multiplex PCR. This sample has around 80,000 clones, with roughly four fifths found just once. V and J are TRBV2 and TRBJ2-4; D unclear. The receptor's source is a human donor in a cohort sampled during active COVID-19. The sequencing sample was made of peripheral blood. The CDR3, as DNA: TGTGCCAGCAGTGGGTCGGGTGGAGCCAAAAACATTCAGTACTTC. This gives the protein CASSGSGGAKNIQYF.